This TCR beta chain was found in a study of T cells in Graves' hyperthyroidism and ophthalmopathy. As regards this clonotype: Its antigen is not identified.

Germline lookup yields CDR1 PRHDT and CDR2 FYEKMQ (reference sequence). Trimming pared 0 bases from V and 2 bases from J, leaving 19 bases between. This CDR3 spans 18 amino acids. There were TCR beta CDR3 regions amplified from RNA transcripts. During a first-round RT-PCR of the TCR CDR3, the HTBI primer set was used. MiXCR, run by TCRdb on the multiplex PCR reads, gives a single entry per CDR3 protein. The table includes approximately 560,000 distinct CDR3 sequences, around a sixth detected once. The study's findings and limits: By a 13 V-J model, ophthalmopathy was set apart from stable hyperthyroidism.

The V and J genes are TRBV13 and TRBJ1-2, with a tentative D call TRBD1 (6 bases). Sequenced sample: blood. This receptor was taken from a woman under 40 with Graves' hyperthyroidism. The DNA for the CDR3 is TGTGCCAGCAGCTTAGGGTCGGGGGGGCGCCTTGAAAACTATGGCTACACCTTC. As protein: CASSLGSGGRLENYGYTF. The complete variable domain, with remaining parts taken from reference TRBV13 and TRBJ1-2, reads AAGVIQSPRHLIKEKRETATLKCYPIPRHDTVYWYQQGPGQDPQFLISFYEKMQSDKGSIPDRFSAQQFSDYHSELNMSSLELGDSALYFCASSLGSGGRLENYGYTFGSGTRLTVV.